Listed here are 10 T cell receptor beta chains from one sample, sequenced in a study of breast tumors, draining lymph nodes, adjacent tissues listed by TCRdb under 2016. The axillary draining lymph nodes of breast cancer patients were the source of the lymph node samples. Libraries were prepared through multiplex PCR. The listed sequencing device is Illumina HiSeq 2000. TCRdb reprocessing: public reads trimmed at Q25 with fastp, clones called with MiXCR, in-frame beta chains kept. Rows are combined by CDR3 protein, so each entry shows the most common genes and DNA. Present in this sample are about 230,000 distinct CDR3 sequences, approximately 29% of which were seen just once. 1.1% to 1.5% of the sample lies in the top ten. What was sequenced was axillary lymph node tissue. All receptors derive from a female donor with breast cancer. Some clones in this sample may be carry-over from other donors' samples.

J is TRBJ1-2 and V is TRBV24-1; 7 bases fit TRBD1. Germline loops: CDR1 KGHDR, CDR2 SFDVKD. V lost 5 bases, J lost 7 bases, and 12 bases stayed unmatched. This CDR3 comprises 15 residues. CDR3 DNA: TGTGCCACCAGTGCCCGGGACAGCCTTGTTGGTGGCTACACCTTC. Translated, it gives CATSARDSLVGGYTF.

This clonotype occurred a few times. This chain links TRBV11-2 with TRBJ2-5, with D hard to call. V dropped 2 bases and J dropped 5 bases, with 18 bases sitting between them. Germline CDR1 SGHAT, CDR2 FQNNGV. The CDR3 spans 16 residues. In nucleotides, the CDR3 is TGTGCCAGCAGCTTACTTGACCCAGCGACTCGGGAGACCCAGTACTTC. Its translation is CASSLLDPATRETQYF.

The gene calls are TRBV20-1 and TRBJ2-4; D perhaps matches TRBD1 (5 bases). The CDR3 loop spans 16 amino acids. Trimming stripped 0 bases from V and 0 bases from J, with 12 bases between. Germline assignment: CDR1 DFQATT and CDR2 SNEGSKA (reference sequence). The CDR3 reads CSARDDGALAKNIQYF. CDR3 DNA sequence: TGCAGTGCTAGAGACGATGGGGCCCTAGCCAAAAACATTCAGTACTTC.

The J gene is TRBJ2-3, the V gene TRBV2; 10 nucleotides align to TRBD2. The trim removed 6 bases at V and 4 bases at J, leaving 7 bases unmatched. Germline lookup yields CDR1 SNHLY and CDR2 FYNNEI. The CDR3 covers 15 residues. In DNA form, the CDR3 reads TGTGCCAGCAGATTAACTAGCGGGAACGCAGATACGCAGTATTTT. It encodes CASRLTSGNADTQYF.

This clonotype has just a few counts. This rearrangement joins TRBV5-1 to TRBJ1-1; tentatively, D is TRBD1 (5 bases). Germline assignment: CDR1 SGHRS and CDR2 YFSETQ. CDR3 size: 13 residues. V was shortened by 4 bases and J by 4 bases, with 11 bases between the two germline ends. In DNA form, the CDR3 reads TGCGCCAGCAGCCGGGGGGACGTCACTGAAGCTTTCTTT. This sequence encodes CASSRGDVTEAFF.

This clonotype was counted ten times or more. The chain combines TRBV5-1 with TRBJ2-7, with D uncertain. Trimming shortened V by 3 bases and J by 2 bases, and 15 bases separated the two germline ends. From germline, CDR1 is SGHRS and CDR2 YFSETQ. The CDR3 runs to 15 residues. The CDR3: CASSYSSTETYEQYF. The CDR3 DNA is TGCGCCAGCAGCTATTCTTCGACCGAAACCTACGAGCAGTACTTC.

For this clonotype: It may be a read error: a sequence one base away is much more abundant. The rearrangement uses TRBV10-2 and TRBJ2-7, with D unclear. Germline CDR1 reads WSHSY; CDR2 reads SAAADI. This CDR3 has 12 residues. Trimming stripped 4 bases from V and 2 bases from J, with 6 bases between. This CDR3 reads CASSGTPYEQYF. DNA for the CDR3: TGCGCCAGCAGTGGAACCCCCTACGAGCAGTACTTC.

This clonotype was seen a few times. The chain joins TRBV12-3 or TRBV12-4 to TRBJ1-1; D gene uncertain. The CDR3 runs to 14 residues. The V and J ends lost 4 bases and 1 base respectively, with 10 bases between them. For the CDR3, the DNA is TGTGCCAGCAGTTCTCCGAGGCCGAACACTGAAGCTTTCTTT. It encodes CASSSPRPNTEAFF.

This clonotype turned up a few times. This may arise from a read error, as a much more abundant clone is one base away. The chain is built from TRBV6-2 or TRBV6-3 and TRBJ1-6; TRBD1 is a possible D gene (6 bases). Germline V gene data show CDR1 as MNHEY and CDR2 as SVGEGT. The CDR3 runs to 14 residues. Trimming removed 5 bases from V and 10 bases from J, with 15 bases in between. Here the CDR3 reads CASSPDRTGSPLHF. Written as DNA, the CDR3 is TGTGCCAGCAGTCCAGACAGGACTGGCTCACCCCTCCACTTT.

This clonotype was recorded at least ten times. This sequence joins TRBV7-2 and TRBJ2-7; 15 bases agree with TRBD2. V shed 5 bases, J shed 4 bases, and the junction held 6 bases outside the gene matches. Germline CDR1 and CDR2: SGHTA and FQGNSA. The length of the CDR3 is 16 residues. DNA for the CDR3: TGTGCCAGCAGCCCCCAGGGACTAGCGGGGGGTTACGAGCAGTACTTC. Encoded protein: CASSPQGLAGGYEQYF.